This record covers a single T cell receptor (beta chain). Which antigen it targets is not known. One base away there is no much larger clone; base qualities are not given. These data come from a study of control samples from healthy donors and cancer patients (dated by TCRdb to the early 2020s). The trim is 4 bases for V and 2 bases for J, with a gap of 5 bases between the germline ends. Measured from the cysteine to the phenylalanine, the CDR3 is 12 residues long. The only DNA kept is the CDR3, 36 bases in frame from the first base. CDR1 and CDR2 are drawn from the germline V gene: KGHSH, LQKENI. Library preparation was by the immunoSEQ multiplex PCR assay. TCRdb limited this immuneACCESS table to in-frame rearrangements with V and J called. A share of clones is missing; checked studies link under half to unresolved V genes, and the rest is unexplained. In this sample the table shows about 95,000 clones, approximately 80% of which occur a single time. Jointly, the top ten make up around 20% of the sample.

This clonotype originated in a young man in good health. The sequence is built from TRBV18 and TRBJ1-1; there is no confident call for the D gene. The sequenced sample consisted of blood. The CDR3 loop reads CASSRPNTEAFF. The DNA sequence is given as TGTGCCAGCTCACGACCAAACACTGAAGCTTTCTTT.